These 27 T cell receptor beta chains were all obtained from the same sample, sequenced in a study of blood T cell repertoires in COVID-19. Method: immunoSEQ multiplex PCR; TCRdb's copy keeps in-frame clones and lacks some. The sample lists a few hundred thousand clones, around 89% occurring once. Material: PBMCs or T cells enriched from blood (not recorded which). Receptors originate from a woman aged 55-70 years in a cohort exposed to, infected with or recovered from COVID-19 (not recorded which).

The V and J genes are TRBV6-5 and TRBJ2-2; 8 positions match TRBD2. The trim removed 7 bases at V and 0 bases at J, leaving 4 bases unmatched. Germline V gives CDR1 MNHEY, CDR2 SVGAGI. The CDR3 totals 15 residues. The CDR3 reads CASTRLASNTGELFF. DNA for the CDR3: TGTGCCAGCACCAGACTAGCGTCGAACACCGGGGAGCTGTTTTTT.

The chain recombines TRBV4-2 with TRBJ2-1; TRBD2 matches at 9 bases. From germline, CDR1 is LGHNA and CDR2 YNFKEQ. With 3 bases clipped from V and 7 bases from J, the junction kept 13 bases outside the gene matches. This CDR3 contains 17 residues. The CDR3: CASSQLGGLAGMNEQFF. The DNA of the CDR3 is TGTGCCAGCAGCCAGTTAGGGGGGCTAGCGGGAATGAATGAGCAGTTCTTC.

This rearrangement joins TRBV6-5 to TRBJ2-7; a possible D gene is TRBD2 (6 bases). Germline CDR1 reads MNHEY; CDR2 reads SVGAGI. Trimming shortened V by 5 bases and J by 3 bases, and 14 bases separated the two germline ends. CDR3 length: 14 amino acids. CDR3 sequence reads: CASSPARAGYEQYF. The CDR3 bases are TGTGCCAGCAGTCCAGCTAGAGCGGGCTACGAGCAGTACTTC.

The chain is built from TRBV28 and TRBJ1-5; perhaps TRBD1 as D (6 bases). There are 16 residues in the CDR3. Germline V gene data show CDR1 as MDHEN and CDR2 as SYDVKM. The germline V and J ends were trimmed by 4 bases and 0 bases, with 13 bases remaining between them. The CDR3 sequence is CASSSMDRYSNQPQHF. The CDR3 bases are TGTGCCAGCAGTTCCATGGACAGATATAGCAATCAGCCCCAGCATTTT.

The chain has TRBV18 and TRBJ1-4, with no clear D. The germline CDR1 and CDR2 sequences are KGHSH and LQKENI. Between the trimmed V and J ends, which lost 3 bases and 0 bases, there was a span of 14 bases. CDR3 size: 17 residues. The DNA of the CDR3 is TGTGCCAGCTCACCCAAGCTTAACCCTGCAACTAATGAAAAACTGTTTTTT. Amino acids: CASSPKLNPATNEKLFF. Full variable domain (remainder filled in from reference TRBV18 and TRBJ1-4): NAGVMQNPRHLVRRRGQEARLRCSPMKGHSHVYWYRQLPEEGLKFMVYLQKENIIDESGMPKERFSAEFPKEGPSILRIQQVVRGDSAAYFCASSPKLNPATNEKLFFGSGTQLSVL.

This chain's CDR3 is CASSLGQRVYF. For the CDR3, the DNA is TGCGCCAGCAGCTTGGGGCAGAGGGTGTATTTT. V usage is TRBV5-1 and J usage is TRBJ2-3, with a possible D match to TRBD2 (5 bases). The V end lost 0 bases, the J end lost 14 bases, and 10 bases lay between the germline ends. Germline-derived CDR1 and CDR2 are SGHRS and YFSETQ. The CDR3 contains 11 residues.

This clone was detected only a few times. Other DNA sequences in this specimen translate into the identical CDR3. This rearrangement joins TRBV5-5 to TRBJ2-3; D is uncertain. Trimming cost V 0 bases and J 1 base, with 6 bases left between them. CDR3 length: 14 amino acids. Germline CDR1 SGHKS, CDR2 YYEKEE (reference sequence). The DNA for the CDR3 is TGTGCCAGCAGCTTGGGACGGGGCACAGATACGCAGTATTTT. It codes for CASSLGRGTDTQYF.

CDR3 nucleotides: TGTGCCAGCAGGCTCAGGGGGGTGGGCTATGGCTACACCTTC. Translated: CASRLRGVGYGYTF. The chain carries TRBV27 and TRBJ1-2; 7 positions agree with TRBD1. The CDR3 is 14 amino acids. The V and J ends lost 6 bases and 4 bases, in that order; junction bases with no gene match: 8. Germline values: CDR1 MNHEY, CDR2 SMNVEV (reference sequence).

The chain employs TRBV18 and TRBJ1-1, with D perhaps TRBD1 (5 bases). The CDR3 is 12 residues long. Germline CDR1 KGHSH, CDR2 LQKENI. Trimming pared 6 bases from V and 2 bases from J, leaving 7 bases between. The CDR3 bases are TGTGCCAGCTCCACAGGAAACACTGAAGCTTTCTTT. The encoded protein is CASSTGNTEAFF. Full variable domain (rest looked up from reference TRBV18 and TRBJ1-1): NAGVMQNPRHLVRRRGQEARLRCSPMKGHSHVYWYRQLPEEGLKFMVYLQKENIIDESGMPKERFSAEFPKEGPSILRIQQVVRGDSAAYFCASSTGNTEAFFGQGTRLTVV.

J is TRBJ2-7 and V is TRBV6-2 or TRBV6-3; 8 bases match TRBD2. CDR3 length: 15 residues. After removal of 0 bases from V and 3 bases from J, the junction contained 4 bases not matched to a gene. Germline CDR1 and CDR2: MNHEY and SVGEGT. CDR3 protein: CASSYSDSGNYEQYF. CDR3 nucleotide sequence: TGTGCCAGCAGTTACTCAGATAGCGGGAACTACGAGCAGTACTTC.

This chain links TRBV4-2 with TRBJ2-7, with D possibly TRBD2 on 6 matching bases. Deletions cut 1 base from V and 0 bases from J, with 10 bases between. The CDR3 length is 15 residues. Germline assignment: CDR1 LGHNA and CDR2 YNFKEQ. The CDR3 DNA reads as TGTGCCAGCAGCCAAGGGGAGGTGGTCTCCTACGAGCAGTACTTC. As protein: CASSQGEVVSYEQYF.

The chain links TRBV11-2 to TRBJ2-7; 7 positions match TRBD1. J lost 5 bases, V lost 2 bases, and 6 bases had no gene match. The CDR3 has 14 residues. Germline loops: CDR1 SGHAT, CDR2 FQNNGV. The CDR3 is CASSLRRGGDEQYF. Here the CDR3 DNA reads TGTGCCAGCAGCTTAAGGCGAGGGGGCGACGAGCAGTACTTC. Full variable domain (missing parts from reference TRBV11-2 and TRBJ2-7): EAGVAQSPRYKIIEKRQSVAFWCNPISGHATLYWYQQILGQGPKLLIQFQNNGVVDDSQLPKDRFSAERLKGVDSTLKIQPAKLEDSAVYLCASSLRRGGDEQYFGPGTRLTVT.

The CDR3 is CASSYSRGISYEQYF. CDR3 in DNA: TGTGCCAGCAGTTACTCCAGGGGGATCTCCTACGAGCAGTACTTC. The chain combines TRBV6-2 or TRBV6-3 with TRBJ2-7; TRBD1 agrees at 7 bases. The trim removed 0 bases at V and 0 bases at J, leaving 2 bases unmatched. The CDR3 length is 15 residues. The germline V gene has CDR1 MNHEY and CDR2 SVGEGT.

This chain links TRBV19 with TRBJ2-6, with unresolved D. The V gene's germline CDR1 is LNHDA and CDR2 SQIVND (reference sequence). V lost 3 bases and J 0 bases, leaving 6 bases between the germline ends. There are 15 residues in the CDR3. The DNA of the CDR3 is TGTGCCAGTAGTATGTCGAGCTCTGGGGCCAACGTCCTGACTTTC. Protein: CASSMSSSGANVLTF.

This clone has a single count. The V call is TRBV5-6, the J call TRBJ2-1; D not resolved. The ends were cut back, 6 bases at V and 0 bases at J, with 13 bases in the middle. The CDR3 is 15 amino acids. CDR1 is SGHDT and CDR2 is YYEEEE in the germline V gene. The CDR3 sequence is CASISQKTSYNEQFF. The CDR3 DNA follows: TGTGCCAGCATCTCACAGAAAACCTCCTACAATGAGCAGTTCTTC. The full variable domain, its missing parts supplied by reference TRBV5-6 and TRBJ2-1, is DAGVTQSPTHLIKTRGQQVTLRCSPKSGHDTVSWYQQALGQGPQFIFQYYEEEERQRGNFPDRFSGHQFPNYSSELNVNALLLGDSALYLCASISQKTSYNEQFFGPGTRLTVL.

In this sample, this clone turned up once. The chain joins TRBV6-5 to TRBJ2-3; D is undetermined. The CDR3 length is 11 residues. In germline, CDR1 is MNHEY, CDR2 SVGAGI. Trimming cost V 7 bases and J 5 bases, with 7 bases left between them. The chain's CDR3 is CASTHKDTQYF. The CDR3 region has the DNA TGTGCCAGCACCCACAAAGATACGCAGTATTTT.

This chain uses TRBV6-2 or TRBV6-3 with TRBJ2-5; tentatively, D is TRBD2 (5 bases). CDR3 length equals 15 residues. The germline gives CDR1 MNHEY, CDR2 SVGEGT. Trimming cost V 0 bases and J 3 bases, with 11 bases left between them. The CDR3 sequence is CASSYSRVKKETQYF. DNA of the CDR3: TGTGCCAGCAGTTACTCGAGGGTCAAGAAAGAGACCCAGTACTTC.

This clone was detected a few times. The V gene is TRBV11-2, the J gene TRBJ2-3, with D tentatively TRBD2 (5 bases). Per the germline V gene, CDR1 is SGHAT and CDR2 is FQNNGV. V was trimmed by 4 bases and J by 6 bases, leaving 17 bases between them. The CDR3 is 15 residues long. The CDR3 spells CASSWTGKNTDTQYF. The DNA of the CDR3 is TGTGCCAGCAGCTGGACCGGGAAAAACACGGATACGCAGTATTTT.

The gene calls are TRBV6-5 and TRBJ1-1, with D tentatively TRBD1 (6 bases). V lost 6 bases and J lost 5, with 10 bases in between. This CDR3 comprises 12 residues. Germline lookup yields CDR1 MNHEY and CDR2 SVGAGI. This chain's CDR3 is CASRQGRTEAFF. CDR3 bases: TGTGCCAGCAGACAGGGAAGAACTGAAGCTTTCTTT.

The chain is built from TRBV6-5 and TRBJ2-6; possibly TRBD2 for D (5 bases). CDR3 length: 15 amino acids. Trimming took 5 bases from V and 1 from J, leaving 9 bases between them. In germline, CDR1 is MNHEY, CDR2 SVGAGI. CDR3 loop: CASSRLPSGANVLTF. Written as DNA, the CDR3 is TGTGCCAGCAGTCGACTACCTTCTGGGGCCAACGTCCTGACTTTC.

The chain recombines TRBV7-2 with TRBJ2-7; 8 positions agree with TRBD1. V was pared by 0 bases and J by 5 bases, with 12 bases of the junction left unmatched. The CDR3 has 17 amino acids. The germline V gene has CDR1 SGHTA and CDR2 FQGNSA. The CDR3 sequence is CASSLAIFLAGGDEQYF. The CDR3 nucleotides read TGTGCCAGCAGCTTAGCGATTTTTCTCGCAGGGGGCGACGAGCAGTACTTC.

This clone was seen a handful of times. The V call is TRBV30, the J call TRBJ2-7, with a tentative D call TRBD2 (6 bases). The CDR3 extends over 10 amino acids. V lost 2 bases, J lost 7 bases, and 6 bases lay in between. CDR1 and CDR2 from the germline V gene are GTSNPN and SVGIG (reference sequence). The CDR3 is CAWSREEQYF. In DNA, the CDR3 is TGTGCCTGGAGTCGGGAGGAGCAGTACTTC. The full variable domain, completed using reference TRBV30 and TRBJ2-7, is SQTIHQWPATLVQPVGSPLSLECTVEGTSNPNLYWYRQAAGRGLQLLFYSVGIGQISSEVPQNLSASRPQDRQFILSSKKLLLSDSGFYLCAWSREEQYFGPGTRLTVT.

This sequence joins TRBV19 and TRBJ2-5; possible D gene TRBD2, 5 bases. Trimming removed 7 bases at V and 5 bases at J, with 17 bases between. This CDR3 is 14 amino acids long. Germline-derived CDR1 and CDR2 are LNHDA and SQIVND (reference sequence). The CDR3 region is CASTPRGRGETQYF. In nucleotides, the CDR3 is TGTGCCAGTACCCCCCGGGGAAGAGGGGAGACCCAGTACTTC.

This CDR3 reads CARSGGGSTYNEQFF. The CDR3 DNA sequence: TGCGCCAGGTCGGGGGGCGGGAGCACCTACAATGAGCAGTTCTTC. The chain links TRBV10-2 to TRBJ2-1; the D gene is possibly TRBD2 (7 bases). CDR1 is WSHSY and CDR2 is SAAADI in the germline V gene. CDR3 size: 15 residues. Trimming cost V 9 bases and J 2 bases, with 17 bases left between them.

The chain links TRBV11-1 to TRBJ2-3; D is uncertain. The germline V and J ends were trimmed by 1 base and 4 bases, with 15 bases remaining between them. This CDR3 is built from 16 residues. Germline lookup yields CDR1 SGHAT and CDR2 FQDESV (reference sequence). In nucleotides, the CDR3 is TGTGCCAGCAGCTTAGAATACTCAGGCGAAGCAGATACGCAGTATTTT. Translation: CASSLEYSGEADTQYF.

This chain joins TRBV2 and TRBJ2-3; 11 positions agree with TRBD2. Per germline, CDR1 SNHLY and CDR2 FYNNEI. With V trimmed by 8 bases and J by 2 bases, 6 bases remained unmatched. The CDR3 contains 15 residues. CDR3 in DNA: TGTGCCAGCGGTAGCGGGAGGGCCACCACAGATACGCAGTATTTT. It yields the protein CASGSGRATTDTQYF.

The rearrangement joins TRBV7-8 to TRBJ2-7, with D possibly TRBD2 on 6 matching bases. Between the trimmed V and J ends, which lost 0 bases and 0 bases, there was a span of 9 bases. Looked up from germline, CDR1 is SGHVS and CDR2 is FQNEAQ. CDR3 length: 15 residues. DNA for the CDR3: TGTGCCAGCAGCTTAGCCCGGACTATCTCCTACGAGCAGTACTTC. This gives the protein CASSLARTISYEQYF.